One sample yielded the 17 T cell receptor beta chains listed below, sequenced in a study of T-cell reconstitution after alpha-beta-depleted transplantation in children. TCRbeta library construction was performed incorporating unique molecular identifiers. TCRdb re-called the PCR reads through MiXCR, storing one row per CDR3 protein. The data show about 400,000 distinct CDR3 sequences, around 21% seen once. The specimen was PBMCs from the stem cell graft donor, collected from the stem cell graft. These receptors came from a human donor who donated a stem cell graft to a child with acute myeloid leukemia.

This clonotype was seen many times. J is TRBJ2-3 and V is TRBV27; 7 nucleotides match TRBD2. The length of the CDR3 is 16 residues. Germline loops: CDR1 MNHEY, CDR2 SMNVEV (reference sequence). V dropped 4 bases and J dropped 7; count of bases not matched to a gene: 14. The CDR3 protein is CASSSHQAGSSHTQYF. The CDR3 DNA reads as TGTGCCAGCAGTTCCCACCAAGCGGGATCGTCTCATACGCAGTATTTT.

There are a few counts of this clonotype. The rearrangement links TRBV10-3 to TRBJ2-6; the D gene is possibly TRBD2 (6 bases). The CDR3 sequence is 16 residues long. The ends were cut back, 4 bases at V and 2 bases at J, with 12 bases in the middle. Germline loops: CDR1 ENHRY, CDR2 SYGVKD. The DNA of the CDR3 is TGTGCCATCAGTGGGGTGGCTAGCGCTGGGGCCAACGTCCTGACTTTC. It codes for CAISGVASAGANVLTF.

Ten or more counts support this clonotype. This chain links TRBV12-3 or TRBV12-4 with TRBJ2-1, with unresolved D. The CDR3 runs to 9 residues. V was pared by 6 bases and J by 10 bases, with 4 bases between. The CDR3 coding sequence is TGTGCCAGCAGGAGGGAGCAGTTCTTC. Its protein is CASRREQFF.

This clonotype has more than one count but fewer than ten. CDR3 amino acids: CASILGNEAFF. In nucleotides, the CDR3 is TGTGCCAGCATTCTGGGGAATGAAGCTTTCTTT. The rearrangement links TRBV2 to TRBJ1-1; D gene ambiguous. Germline assignment: CDR1 SNHLY and CDR2 FYNNEI. There are 11 residues in the CDR3. With 7 bases removed from V and 7 bases from J, the gap between germline ends came to 10 bases.

The V call is TRBV7-2, the J call TRBJ2-3; D is uncertain. The V and J ends lost 3 bases and 5 bases respectively, with 9 bases between them. In germline, CDR1 is SGHTA, CDR2 FQGNSA. This CDR3 region has 13 residues. CDR3: CASSFTGLDTQYF. DNA of the CDR3: TGTGCCAGCAGCTTCACTGGATTAGATACGCAGTATTTT.

This sequence joins TRBV28 and TRBJ2-7; 14 positions agree with TRBD2. CDR1 and CDR2 from the germline V gene are MDHEN and SYDVKM. With V trimmed by 3 bases and J by 6 bases, 4 bases remained unmatched. The CDR3 runs 15 residues. This chain's CDR3 is CASSFRGLAGGEQYF. Written as DNA, the CDR3 is TGTGCCAGCAGTTTCCGCGGACTAGCGGGAGGCGAGCAGTACTTC.

The V call is TRBV25-1, the J call TRBJ1-2; the D gene is possibly TRBD1 (5 bases). V lost 10 bases to trimming and J lost 4 bases, with 13 bases between them. Germline V lookup: CDR1 MGHDK, CDR2 SYGVNS. The CDR3 is made up of 12 amino acids. CDR3 sequence: CATQNGGYGYTF. Written as DNA, the CDR3 is TGTGCCACCCAAAATGGGGGCTATGGCTACACCTTC.

The sample holds many counts of this clonotype. CDR3 residues: CASALAGASYEQYF. In nucleotides, the CDR3 is TGTGCCAGCGCACTAGCGGGAGCCTCCTACGAGCAGTACTTC. V and J are TRBV12-3 or TRBV12-4 and TRBJ2-7; the match to TRBD2 covers 11 bases. Germline trimming cut 8 bases from V and 0 bases from J; bases unmatched to any gene: 3. The CDR3 contains 14 residues.

This clonotype occurred many times. The rearrangement uses TRBV20-1 and TRBJ2-5; TRBD2 might be the D (5 bases). This CDR3 spans 15 amino acids. Between the trimmed V and J ends, which lost 4 bases and 5 bases, there was a span of 20 bases. CDR1 and CDR2 (germline): DFQATT, SNEGSKA (reference sequence). CDR3 sequence reads: CSATHSGLWGETQYF. The CDR3, as DNA: TGCAGTGCTACCCACAGCGGCCTGTGGGGTGAGACCCAGTACTTC.

The rearrangement uses TRBV20-1 and TRBJ2-7; TRBD1 agrees at 7 bases. This CDR3 has 14 amino acids. V trimming: 6 bases; J trimming: 0 bases; junction bases outside the gene matches: 8. CDR1 is DFQATT, CDR2 SNEGSKA, per germline (reference sequence). The CDR3 DNA follows: TGCAGTGCCGGCGACAGGGCAAGCTCCTACGAGCAGTACTTC. This encodes CSAGDRASSYEQYF.

J is TRBJ2-1 and V is TRBV21-1; the DNA was not used to check the table's D call, TRBD2. TRBV21-1 is labeled a pseudogene. The CDR3 sequence is 17 residues long. This chain's CDR3 is CASSKKVGLAGGYEQFF. CDR3 coding DNA: TGTGCCAGCAGCAAAAAAGTGGGCCTAGCGGGAGGATATGAGCAGTTCTTC.

This chain connects TRBV7-6 to TRBJ1-1, with a possible D match to TRBD1 (5 bases). Germline V gene data show CDR1 as SGHVS and CDR2 as FNYEAQ. Trimming shortened V by 7 bases and J by 0 bases, and 12 bases separated the two germline ends. The CDR3 contains 14 residues. The CDR3 region has the DNA TGTGCCAGCACATCGACGGACATGAACACTGAAGCTTTCTTT. It is translated as CASTSTDMNTEAFF.

This clonotype was picked up many times. The J gene is TRBJ2-3, the V gene TRBV7-2, with a weak D call TRBD2 (5 bases). This CDR3 is 14 amino acids long. Deletions cut 0 bases from V and 1 base from J, with 5 bases between. Germline CDR1 and CDR2: SGHTA and FQGNSA. The CDR3 region has the DNA TGTGCCAGCAGCTTAGCGCGGGGCACAGATACGCAGTATTTT. This sequence encodes CASSLARGTDTQYF.

This clonotype has a count of ten or more. The chain employs TRBV5-6 and TRBJ2-7, with 8 bases aligning to TRBD2. The J segment lost 7 bases and the V segment lost 4 bases, leaving 10 bases of the junction unmatched. CDR3 length: 14 residues. Germline CDR1 is SGHDT and CDR2 is YYEEEE. The CDR3 DNA is TGTGCCAGCAGCCGGATGGTAGCGGGACAAGAGCAGTACTTC. Residues: CASSRMVAGQEQYF.

This clonotype has only a few counts. V usage is TRBV5-5 and J usage is TRBJ2-1, with TRBD1 as a possible D gene (6 bases). The CDR3 spans 16 residues. CDR1 is SGHKS and CDR2 is YYEKEE in the germline V gene (reference sequence). V was trimmed by 4 bases and J by 4 bases, leaving 18 bases between them. The CDR3 DNA sequence: TGTGCCAGCAGCGCCATAACAGGGAAATCTTACAATGAGCAGTTCTTC. Translated, it gives CASSAITGKSYNEQFF.

The genes are TRBV2 and TRBJ2-7; no definite D call. The CDR3 has 13 amino acids. V dropped 9 bases and J dropped 3 bases, with 15 bases sitting between them. Germline V gene sequence: CDR1 SNHLY, CDR2 FYNNEI. The CDR3 spells CASGVERNYEQYF. For the CDR3, the DNA is TGTGCCAGTGGGGTTGAGAGGAACTACGAGCAGTACTTC.

This clonotype was counted between two and nine times. This chain links TRBV4-1 with TRBJ2-3; D not resolved. From germline, CDR1 is MGHRA and CDR2 YSYEKL. The germline V and J ends were trimmed by 1 base and 1 base, with 3 bases remaining between them. There are 13 residues in the CDR3. The CDR3 region is CASSQVGTDTQYF. CDR3 in DNA: TGCGCCAGCAGCCAAGTTGGCACAGATACGCAGTATTTT.